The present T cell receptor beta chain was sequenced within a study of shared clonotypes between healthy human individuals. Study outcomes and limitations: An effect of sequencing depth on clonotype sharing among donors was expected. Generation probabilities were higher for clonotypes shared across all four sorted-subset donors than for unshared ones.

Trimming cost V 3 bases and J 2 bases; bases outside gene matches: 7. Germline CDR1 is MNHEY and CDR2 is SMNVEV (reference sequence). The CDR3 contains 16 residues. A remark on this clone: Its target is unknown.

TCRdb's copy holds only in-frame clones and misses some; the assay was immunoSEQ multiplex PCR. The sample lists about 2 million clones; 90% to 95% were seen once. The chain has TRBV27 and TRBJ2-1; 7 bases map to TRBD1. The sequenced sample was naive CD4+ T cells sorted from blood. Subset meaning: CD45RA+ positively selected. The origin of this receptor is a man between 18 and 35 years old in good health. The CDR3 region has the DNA TGTGCCAGCAGTTTGGCCGGGACAGCGACCTACAATGAGCAGTTCTTC. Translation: CASSLAGTATYNEQFF.